Listed here are 20 T cell receptor beta chains from one sample, sequenced in a study of blood T cell repertoires in COVID-19. Measured with immunoSEQ multiplex PCR; TCRdb has only the in-frame clones, and not every one. This table has some 330,000 clones, 80% to 90% appearing once. Source material: PBMCs or T cells enriched from blood (not recorded which). The receptors come from a man between 40 and 49 years old in a cohort exposed to, infected with or recovered from COVID-19 (not recorded which).

This clone has only a few counts. The gene calls are TRBV11-3 and TRBJ2-1, with D perhaps TRBD2 (5 bases). The CDR3 totals 14 residues. The V and J ends lost 2 bases and 5 bases respectively, with 10 bases between them. Germline CDR1 is SGHNT and CDR2 is YENEEA. CDR3 region: CASSLYGVDNEQFF. CDR3 in DNA: TGTGCCAGCAGCTTATACGGGGTGGACAATGAGCAGTTCTTC.

The rearrangement joins TRBV4-1 to TRBJ2-1; D unresolved. Trimming stripped 1 base from V and 1 base from J, with 17 bases between. This CDR3 spans 18 amino acids. CDR1 is MGHRA, CDR2 YSYEKL, per germline. The CDR3 loop reads CASSQGHLPESSYNEQFF. Written as DNA, the CDR3 is TGCGCCAGCAGCCAAGGTCACCTTCCAGAAAGTTCCTACAATGAGCAGTTCTTC.

The V call is TRBV2, the J call TRBJ1-2, with a possible D match to TRBD1 (5 bases). Germline V gives CDR1 SNHLY, CDR2 FYNNEI. V lost 10 bases and J lost 8, with 14 bases in between. CDR3 length: 11 amino acids. CDR3 sequence reads: CAITGGDGYTF. The CDR3 nucleotides are TGTGCCATCACCGGGGGGGACGGCTACACCTTC.

In its sample, this clone was seen a few times. The chain couples TRBV24-1 to TRBJ1-5; 8 nucleotides agree with TRBD1. The trim removed 0 bases at V and 1 base at J, leaving 13 bases unmatched. The CDR3 loop spans 20 amino acids. Germline values: CDR1 KGHDR, CDR2 SFDVKD. CDR3 protein: CATSDLWGCFRTGSNQPQHF. For the CDR3, the DNA is TGTGCCACCAGTGATTTGTGGGGATGCTTCAGGACAGGGAGCAATCAGCCCCAGCATTTT.

CDR3 sequence: CASSFGQVSYEQYF. DNA of the CDR3: TGTGCCAGCAGCTTCGGACAGGTCTCCTACGAGCAGTACTTC. This chain joins TRBV7-9 and TRBJ2-7; 7 nucleotides align to TRBD1. The CDR3 loop spans 14 amino acids. The ends lost 3 bases at V and 0 bases at J; junction bases unmatched: 2. Germline loops: CDR1 SEHNR, CDR2 FQNEAQ (reference sequence).

This clone was observed once. The rearrangement joins TRBV6-5 to TRBJ2-7; D is perhaps TRBD1 (6 bases). The CDR3 is 12 amino acids. V lost 10 bases, J lost 3 bases, and 13 bases lay in between. CDR1 and CDR2 (germline): MNHEY, SVGAGI. The CDR3 DNA follows: TGTGCCATTCACCGGGACAACTACGAGCAGTACTTC. This codes for CAIHRDNYEQYF.

V gene TRBV7-3 combines with J gene TRBJ2-1; 12 positions match TRBD2. Per germline, CDR1 SGHTA and CDR2 FQGTGA. V lost 2 bases to trimming and J lost 4 bases; unmatched junction nucleotides: 0. This CDR3 comprises 15 residues. The CDR3: CASSLLAGGYNEQFF. The CDR3 coding sequence is TGTGCCAGCAGCTTACTAGCGGGAGGGTACAATGAGCAGTTCTTC.

The gene calls are TRBV15 and TRBJ2-7; TRBD2 matches at 8 bases. There are 13 residues in the CDR3. The junction had 5 bases not matched to a gene; V was cut back by 6 bases and J by 4 bases. Germline CDR1 is LNHNV and CDR2 is YYDKDF (reference sequence). CDR3 in amino acids: CATRGSGGYEQYF. For the CDR3, the DNA is TGTGCCACCAGGGGCAGCGGGGGATACGAGCAGTACTTC.

This clone was counted only a few times. The chain links TRBV21-1 to TRBJ2-2; TRBD1 was called by the table and not checked on the DNA. TRBV21-1 counts as a pseudogene. The CDR3 consists of 19 residues. CDR3 bases: TGTGCCAGCAGCAAAGTGAGTTTGAGGGCAGGGGGCTACACCGGGGAGCTGTTTTTT. It yields the protein CASSKVSLRAGGYTGELFF.

This clone was recorded only once. The chain is built from TRBV11-2 and TRBJ2-5; TRBD2 matches at 7 bases. The CDR3 consists of 13 residues. The germline V gene encodes CDR1 SGHAT and CDR2 FQNNGV. J lost 4 bases, V lost 6 bases, and 5 bases had no gene match. CDR3 sequence: CASRWGGRETQYF. The CDR3, as DNA: TGTGCCAGCAGGTGGGGCGGGAGAGAGACCCAGTACTTC. The full variable domain, completed using reference TRBV11-2 and TRBJ2-5, is EAGVAQSPRYKIIEKRQSVAFWCNPISGHATLYWYQQILGQGPKLLIQFQNNGVVDDSQLPKDRFSAERLKGVDSTLKIQPAKLEDSAVYLCASRWGGRETQYFGPGTRLLVL.

This chain connects TRBV19 to TRBJ2-1; the D is unclear. V dropped 3 bases and J dropped 0 bases, with 15 bases sitting between them. CDR1 is LNHDA and CDR2 is SQIVND in the germline V gene (reference sequence). This CDR3 contains 17 residues. The CDR3 nucleotides are TGTGCCAGTAGTATGGTTCAGGTCAAGAGCTCCTACAATGAGCAGTTCTTC. Encoded protein: CASSMVQVKSSYNEQFF.

This clone was counted many times. V gene TRBV5-8 combines with J gene TRBJ1-2, with D maybe TRBD1 (5 bases). V lost 5 bases, J lost 7 bases, and 12 bases lay in between. This CDR3 region has 12 residues. Germline V gene lookup returns CDR1 SGHTS and CDR2 YDEGEE. The CDR3 coding sequence is TGTGCCAGCAGACCCAGGGCGGTTGGCTACACCTTC. It translates to CASRPRAVGYTF. Full variable domain (remainder filled in from reference TRBV5-8 and TRBJ1-2): EAGVTQSPTHLIKTRGQQATLRCSPISGHTSVYWYQQALGLGLQFLLWYDEGEERNRGNFPPRFSGRQFPNYSSELNVNALELEDSALYLCASRPRAVGYTFGSGTRLTVV.

J is TRBJ2-1 and V is TRBV5-8; the D gene is possibly TRBD1 (5 bases). The CDR3 runs to 13 residues. Germline V gene lookup returns CDR1 SGHTS and CDR2 YDEGEE. The V and J ends lost 1 base and 10 bases respectively, with 12 bases between them. Here the CDR3 reads CASSLKWGWEQFF. CDR3 sequence (DNA): TGTGCCAGCAGCTTGAAATGGGGCTGGGAGCAGTTCTTC.

V and J are TRBV29-1 and TRBJ2-1, with TRBD1 identical over 10 bases. Germline V lookup: CDR1 SQVTM, CDR2 ANQGSEA. V gave up 6 bases and J gave up 8 bases; unmatched junction bases: 10. The CDR3 is 14 amino acids. CDR3 amino acids: CSVVRDRGVHEQFF. In nucleotides, the CDR3 is TGCAGCGTAGTCCGGGACAGGGGAGTCCATGAGCAGTTCTTC.

V usage is TRBV5-1 and J usage is TRBJ2-7; a weak D match, TRBD1 (6 bases). The CDR3 loop spans 15 amino acids. CDR1 is SGHRS and CDR2 is YFSETQ in the germline V gene. V was clipped by 0 bases and J by 5 bases, with 15 bases between them. CDR3 coding DNA: TGCGCCAGCAGCTTGGCATCTAAGGGGGTCGACGAGCAGTACTTC. Translation: CASSLASKGVDEQYF.

The gene calls are TRBV9 and TRBJ1-6; 11 nucleotides align to TRBD1. Germline V lookup: CDR1 SGDLS, CDR2 YYNGEE. The CDR3 totals 16 residues. V dropped 2 bases and J dropped 14; count of bases not matched to a gene: 12. CDR3 coding DNA: TGTGCCAGCAGCGTCCAACCGGGACAGGGGGTAGGGGCCCTCCACTTT. Encoded protein: CASSVQPGQGVGALHF.

The gene calls are TRBV7-2 and TRBJ2-7; 10 nucleotides line up with TRBD1. The germline CDR1 and CDR2 sequences are SGHTA and FQGNSA. The trim removed 5 bases at V and 2 bases at J, leaving 3 bases unmatched. The CDR3 is 14 amino acids. The CDR3 sequence is CASSRDRGTYEQYF. CDR3 DNA sequence: TGTGCCAGCAGCCGGGACAGGGGAACCTACGAGCAGTACTTC.

The gene calls are TRBV28 and TRBJ2-7; TRBD2 aligns across 13 bases. Germline loops: CDR1 MDHEN, CDR2 SYDVKM. V gave up 3 bases and J gave up 3 bases; unmatched junction bases: 2. There are 15 residues in the CDR3. This chain's CDR3 is CASSLGTSGNYEQYF. Here the CDR3 DNA reads TGTGCCAGCAGTTTGGGGACTAGCGGGAACTACGAGCAGTACTTC.

The V gene is TRBV6-5, the J gene TRBJ2-4, with D uncertain. This CDR3 spans 13 amino acids. Trimming removed 0 bases from V and 12 bases from J, with 12 bases in between. Germline assignment: CDR1 MNHEY and CDR2 SVGAGI. In DNA, the CDR3 is TGTGCCAGCAGTTACTCGAAACAGACCCGTCAGTACTTC. Translated, it gives CASSYSKQTRQYF.

This clone was seen more than once but under ten times. The chain carries TRBV30 and TRBJ2-7; possibly TRBD1 for D (6 bases). The CDR3 has 11 residues. V lost 2 bases and J lost 6, with 8 bases in between. From germline, CDR1 is GTSNPN and CDR2 SVGIG (reference sequence). The CDR3 DNA reads TGTGCCTGGAGTCCCAGGGGCGAGCAGTACTTC. It yields the protein CAWSPRGEQYF.